The rows below give T cell receptor beta chains drawn from one sample of a study of beta chain features in type 1 diabetes. Repertoires were generated with immunoSEQ multiplex PCR, while TCRdb's copy carries only in-frame clones and drops some. The data contain hundreds of thousands of clones, around 15% of them singletons. Sequenced input: central memory CD4+ T cells from blood. These TCRs come from a man aged 25-40 years in good health. The CDR3 runs from the conserved cysteine through the conserved F or W. The order of the fields is clone size, V gene, J gene, D gene, CDR3 protein, CDR3 DNA. D genes are given only for firm matches. Some rows have no size entry. The others give once, few or many, or a class for an expanded clone.

many	TRBV4-3	TRBJ2-5	-	CASSQEGYGSNQETQYF	TGCGCCAGCAGCCAAGAGGGGTACGGGAGTAATCAAGAGACCCAGTACTTC
-	TRBV5-1	TRBJ1-3	TRBD1	CASSSGQGFSGNTIYF	TGCGCCAGCAGCTCGGGACAGGGGTTCTCTGGAAACACCATATATTTT
few	TRBV6-6	TRBJ2-5	-	CASSPGGETQYF	TGTGCCAGCAGCCCCGGTGGGGAGACCCAGTACTTC
few	TRBV30	TRBJ2-1	-	CAWSPGSSYNEQFF	TGTGCCTGGAGTCCCGGGAGCTCCTACAATGAGCAGTTCTTC
-	TRBV7-2	TRBJ2-5	-	CASSLGGGYQETQYF	TGTGCCAGCAGCCTAGGAGGAGGGTACCAAGAGACCCAGTACTTC
-	TRBV7-9	TRBJ2-3	TRBD1	CASSFRTGRTDTQYF	TGTGCCAGCAGCTTTCGGACAGGCCGCACAGATACGCAGTATTTT
-	TRBV9	TRBJ2-1	TRBD2	CASSVEGLAGGAYNEQFF	TGTGCCAGCAGCGTAGAGGGCCTAGCGGGAGGTGCATACAATGAGCAGTTCTTC
-	TRBV5-5	TRBJ2-3	TRBD2	CASSLRLAGARDTQYF	TGTGCCAGCAGCTTGAGACTAGCGGGAGCCAGAGATACGCAGTATTTT
-	TRBV4-2	TRBJ2-2	TRBD2	CASSPLGVAGGNRDTGELFF	TGTGCCAGCAGCCCGCTCGGTGTAGCGGGAGGAAATCGTGACACCGGGGAGCTGTTTTTT
few	TRBV27	TRBJ1-5	-	CASSPIPGLPNQPQHF	TGTGCCAGCAGTCCGATACCCGGCCTACCCAATCAGCCCCAGCATTTT
-	TRBV4-2	TRBJ1-5	-	CASSQDPNQPQHF	TGTGCCAGCAGCCAAGATCCCAATCAGCCCCAGCATTTT
few	TRBV2	TRBJ1-4	TRBD1	CASLRGQGARKLFF	TGTGCCAGCCTCCGGGGACAGGGGGCGCGAAAACTGTTTTTT
few	TRBV11-2	TRBJ2-3	TRBD2	CASSFTSGRAVTDTQYF	TGTGCCAGCAGCTTCACTAGCGGGAGGGCCGTAACAGATACGCAGTATTTT
few	TRBV5-1	TRBJ2-2	TRBD2	CASSPRGRDGELFF	TGCGCCAGCAGCCCGCGGGGGAGAGACGGGGAGCTGTTTTTT
-	TRBV5-1	TRBJ2-3	TRBD2	CASSLAASGGHTDTQYF	TGCGCCAGCAGCTTGGCGGCTAGCGGGGGACACACAGATACGCAGTATTTT
-	TRBV5-6	TRBJ2-3	-	CASSLSSASTDTQYF	TGTGCCAGCAGCTTGTCCTCCGCTAGCACAGATACGCAGTATTTT
few	TRBV6-1	TRBJ2-5	TRBD1	CASRDRGPRETQYF	TGTGCCAGCAGAGACAGGGGGCCCCGGGAGACCCAGTACTTC
-	TRBV27	TRBJ1-1	TRBD1	CATGALQGKGEAFF	TGTGCCACGGGGGCCCTACAGGGGAAGGGTGAAGCTTTCTTT
few	TRBV5-8	TRBJ2-7	-	CASSQDSGEQYF	TGTGCCAGCAGCCAGGACAGCGGCGAGCAGTACTTC
few	TRBV4-2	TRBJ1-2	-	CASSQDRRARGYTF	TGTGCCAGCAGCCAAGATCGCCGGGCGCGTGGCTACACCTTC
few	TRBV9	TRBJ2-5	TRBD2	CASSQPLANAAQYF	TGTGCCAGCAGCCAGCCACTAGCGAACGCGGCCCAGTACTTC
few	TRBV6-1	TRBJ2-3	-	CASRSLAGMQYF	TGTGCCAGCAGATCTCTAGCAGGGATGCAGTATTTT
-	TRBV30	TRBJ1-2	-	CACYNRRINYGYTF	TGTGCCTGTTATAACCGACGGATTAACTATGGCTACACCTTC
-	TRBV7-9	TRBJ1-2	-	CASSQAGAYTF	TGTGCCAGCAGCCAAGCGGGGGCCTACACCTTC
-	TRBV4-1	TRBJ2-3	TRBD1	CASSQVRGQGDSSTDTQYF	TGCGCCAGCAGCCAAGTAAGGGGACAGGGGGATTCTAGCACAGATACGCAGTATTTT
-	TRBV7-3	TRBJ1-1	-	CASSPVDTEAFF	TGTGCCAGCAGTCCAGTCGACACTGAAGCTTTCTTT
-	TRBV14	TRBJ2-5	-	CASSPRTGRVGTQYF	TGTGCCAGCAGCCCCCGGACAGGGAGGGTTGGGACCCAGTACTTC
-	TRBV12-5	TRBJ1-5	-	CASANPNQPQHF	TGTGCTAGTGCAAACCCCAATCAGCCCCAGCATTTT
few	TRBV19	TRBJ2-7	-	CASSSGQSVQYF	TGTGCCAGTAGTTCCGGACAGAGTGTGCAGTACTTC
-	TRBV5-6	TRBJ2-1	TRBD2	CASSVSSGSSYNEQFF	TGTGCCAGCAGCGTGTCTAGCGGGAGCTCCTACAATGAGCAGTTCTTC
many	TRBV18	TRBJ1-2	-	CASSPYGSTRDDYGYTF	TGTGCCAGCTCACCATACGGGTCGACAAGGGATGACTATGGCTACACCTTC
few	TRBV5-5	TRBJ2-1	TRBD2	CASSRALAGLNEQFF	TGTGCCAGCAGCCGGGCACTAGCGGGATTGAATGAGCAGTTCTTC
-	TRBV11-3	TRBJ1-1	-	CASSLGRAEAFF	TGTGCCAGCAGCCTGGGGAGGGCTGAAGCTTTCTTT
-	TRBV15	TRBJ2-7	-	CATSRVGRAGSYEQYF	TGTGCCACCAGCAGAGTTGGAAGGGCTGGTTCCTACGAGCAGTACTTC
-	TRBV4-1	TRBJ2-2	-	CASSQGRPELFF	TGCGCCAGCAGCCAAGGACGGCCGGAGCTGTTTTTT